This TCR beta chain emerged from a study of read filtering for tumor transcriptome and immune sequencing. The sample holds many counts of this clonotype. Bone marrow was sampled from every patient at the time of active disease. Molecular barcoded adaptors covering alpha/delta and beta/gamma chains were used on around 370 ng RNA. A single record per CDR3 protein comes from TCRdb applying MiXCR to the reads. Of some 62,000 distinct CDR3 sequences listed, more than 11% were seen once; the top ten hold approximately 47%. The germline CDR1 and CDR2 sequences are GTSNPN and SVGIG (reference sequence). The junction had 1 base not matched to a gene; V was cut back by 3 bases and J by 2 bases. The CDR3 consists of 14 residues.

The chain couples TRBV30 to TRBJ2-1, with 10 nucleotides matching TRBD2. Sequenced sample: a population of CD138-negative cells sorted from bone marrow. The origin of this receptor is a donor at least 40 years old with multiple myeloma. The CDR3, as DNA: TGTGCCTGGAGAGGACTAGCGGCCTACAATGAGCAGTTCTTC. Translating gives CAWRGLAAYNEQFF.